This T cell receptor beta chain appears in the sequencing data of a study of T cell responses to AZD1222 COVID-19 vaccine. Libraries were prepared by immunoSEQ multiplex PCR; TCRdb keeps only in-frame clonotypes and omits some of them. The table lists around 150,000 clones, around four fifths of them singletons. This CDR3 is built from 17 residues. Trimming left V 5 bases short and J 1 base short, with 20 bases between. Germline CDR1 SGHVS, CDR2 FQNEAQ. Sequences were derived from peripheral blood, sampled on day 0 of AZD1222 vaccination. The chain has TRBV7-8 and TRBJ1-2; D possibly corresponds to TRBD1 (5 bases). The source is an adult in good health. Here the CDR3 reads CASSRGIGGVGNYGYTF. DNA for the CDR3: TGTGCCAGCAGCCGCGGAATCGGGGGTGTGGGTAACTATGGCTACACCTTC.